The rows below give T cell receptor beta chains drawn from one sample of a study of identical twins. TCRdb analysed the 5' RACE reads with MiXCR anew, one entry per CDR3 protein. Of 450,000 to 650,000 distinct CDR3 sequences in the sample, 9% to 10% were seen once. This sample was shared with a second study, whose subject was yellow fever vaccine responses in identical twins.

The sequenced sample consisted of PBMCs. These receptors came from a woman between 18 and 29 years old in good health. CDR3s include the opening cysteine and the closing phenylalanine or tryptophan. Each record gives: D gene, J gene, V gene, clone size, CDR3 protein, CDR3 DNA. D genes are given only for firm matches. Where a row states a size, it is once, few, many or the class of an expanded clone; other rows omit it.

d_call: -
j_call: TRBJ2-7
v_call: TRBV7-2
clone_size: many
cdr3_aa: CASSPTSGRSPYEQYF
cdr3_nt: TGTGCCAGCAGCCCCACGTCCGGACGATCACCGTACGAGCAGTACTTC

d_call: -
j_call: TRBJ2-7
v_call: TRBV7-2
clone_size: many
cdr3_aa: CASSIAGKPYEQYF
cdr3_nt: TGTGCCAGCAGCATCGCCGGGAAGCCCTACGAGCAGTACTTC

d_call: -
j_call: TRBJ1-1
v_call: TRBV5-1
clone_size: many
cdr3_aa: CASSLEGSGTEAFF
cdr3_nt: TGCGCCAGCAGCTTGGAGGGAAGTGGCACTGAAGCTTTCTTT

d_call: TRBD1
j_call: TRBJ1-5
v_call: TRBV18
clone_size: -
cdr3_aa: CASSPTGGSSNQPQHF
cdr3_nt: TGTGCCAGCTCTCCAACAGGGGGCTCGAGCAATCAGCCCCAGCATTTT

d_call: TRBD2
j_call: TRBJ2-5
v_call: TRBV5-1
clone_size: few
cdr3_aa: CASSAPGLAVQETQYF
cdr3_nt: TGCGCCAGCAGCGCCCCGGGACTAGCGGTTCAAGAGACCCAGTACTTC

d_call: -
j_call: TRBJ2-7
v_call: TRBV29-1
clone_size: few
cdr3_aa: CSVGSGTGEQYF
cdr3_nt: TGCAGCGTGGGATCCGGGACTGGCGAGCAGTACTTC

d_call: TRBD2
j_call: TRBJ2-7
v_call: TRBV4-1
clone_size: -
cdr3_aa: CASSHPGDGTSGTYEQYF
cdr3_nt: TGCGCCAGCAGCCATCCTGGGGACGGGACTAGCGGCACCTACGAGCAGTACTTC

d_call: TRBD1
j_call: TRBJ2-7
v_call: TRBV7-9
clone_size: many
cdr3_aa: CASSSMGQGIHEQYF
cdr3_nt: TGTGCCAGCAGCTCGATGGGACAGGGAATCCACGAGCAGTACTTC

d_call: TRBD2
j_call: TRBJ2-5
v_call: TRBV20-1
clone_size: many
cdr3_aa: CSARPIAGDQETQYF
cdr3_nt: TGCAGTGCTAGACCTATAGCGGGGGACCAAGAGACCCAGTACTTC

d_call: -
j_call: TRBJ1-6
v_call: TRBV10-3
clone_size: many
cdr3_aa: CAISEQGSSNSPLHF
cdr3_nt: TGTGCCATCAGTGAACAGGGTTCAAGTAATTCACCCCTCCACTTT

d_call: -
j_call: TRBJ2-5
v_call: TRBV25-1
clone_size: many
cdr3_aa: CASSEHRDQETQYF
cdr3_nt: TGTGCCAGCAGTGAGCACAGGGACCAAGAGACCCAGTACTTC

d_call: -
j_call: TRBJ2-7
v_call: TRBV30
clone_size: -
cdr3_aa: CAWDTSYEQYF
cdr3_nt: TGTGCCTGGGACACGAGCTACGAGCAGTACTTC

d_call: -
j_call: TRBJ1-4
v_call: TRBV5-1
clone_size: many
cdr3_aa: CASAPRVSSYEKLFF
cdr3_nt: TGCGCCAGCGCCCCGAGGGTCTCGTCCTATGAAAAACTGTTTTTT

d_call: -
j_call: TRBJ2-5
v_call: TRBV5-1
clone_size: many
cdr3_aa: CASTTGTETQYF
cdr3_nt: TGCGCCAGCACTACGGGGACCGAGACCCAGTACTTC

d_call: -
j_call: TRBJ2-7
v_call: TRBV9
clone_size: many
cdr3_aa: CASSVEGYSYEQYF
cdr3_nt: TGTGCCAGCAGCGTAGAAGGCTACTCCTACGAGCAGTACTTC

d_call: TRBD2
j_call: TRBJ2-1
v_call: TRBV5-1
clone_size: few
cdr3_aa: CASSWGTSGGSNEQFF
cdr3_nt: TGCGCCAGCAGCTGGGGGACTAGCGGGGGTAGCAATGAGCAGTTCTTC

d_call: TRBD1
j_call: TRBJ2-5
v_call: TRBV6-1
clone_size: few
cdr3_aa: CASSEGRTGPAWETQYF
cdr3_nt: TGTGCCAGCAGTGAAGGTCGGACAGGGCCGGCATGGGAGACCCAGTACTTC

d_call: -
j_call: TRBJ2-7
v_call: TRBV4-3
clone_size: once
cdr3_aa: CASSPSREGVYEQYF
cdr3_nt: TGCGCCAGCAGCCCATCCAGGGAGGGGGTATACGAGCAGTACTTC

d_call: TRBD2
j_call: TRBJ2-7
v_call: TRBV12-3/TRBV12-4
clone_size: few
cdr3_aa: CASSLIALIAGAIYEQYF
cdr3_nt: TGTGCCAGCAGTTTAATCGCTCTCATAGCGGGAGCTATCTACGAGCAGTACTTC

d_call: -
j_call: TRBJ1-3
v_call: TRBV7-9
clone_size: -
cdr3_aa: CASSEQGRSGNTIYF
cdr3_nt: TGTGCCAGCAGCGAACAAGGGAGATCCGGAAACACCATATATTTT

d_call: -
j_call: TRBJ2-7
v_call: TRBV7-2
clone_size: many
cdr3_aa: CASSSRRDSYEQYF
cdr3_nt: TGTGCCAGCAGCTCCCGGCGGGACTCCTACGAGCAGTACTTC

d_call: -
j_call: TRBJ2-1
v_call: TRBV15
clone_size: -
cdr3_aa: CATSRKRTGSGSYNEQFF
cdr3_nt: TGTGCCACCAGCAGGAAGCGGACTGGGAGCGGATCCTACAATGAGCAGTTCTTC

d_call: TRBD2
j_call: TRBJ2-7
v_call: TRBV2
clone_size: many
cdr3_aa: CASSVEGTRNEQYF
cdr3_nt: TGTGCCAGCAGTGTCGAGGGGACTAGGAACGAGCAGTACTTC

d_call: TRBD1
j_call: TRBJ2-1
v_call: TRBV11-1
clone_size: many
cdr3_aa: CASSRTGGGGRGYNEQFF
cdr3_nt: TGTGCCAGCAGCAGAACAGGGGGCGGAGGGAGGGGCTACAATGAGCAGTTCTTC

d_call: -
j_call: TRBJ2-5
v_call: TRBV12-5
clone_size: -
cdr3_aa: CASARTDQETQYF
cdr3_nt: TGTGCTAGTGCCCGGACAGATCAAGAGACCCAGTACTTC

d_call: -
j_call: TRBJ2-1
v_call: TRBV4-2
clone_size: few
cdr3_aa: CASSQEARSNNEQFF
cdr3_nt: TGTGCCAGCAGCCAAGAGGCCAGGTCCAACAATGAGCAGTTCTTC

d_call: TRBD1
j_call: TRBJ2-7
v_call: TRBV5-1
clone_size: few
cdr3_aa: CASSFSGQAGYEQYF
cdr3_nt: TGCGCCAGCAGCTTCTCAGGACAGGCCGGCTACGAGCAGTACTTC

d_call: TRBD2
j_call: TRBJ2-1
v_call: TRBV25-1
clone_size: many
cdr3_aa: CASGRLAGGNEQFF
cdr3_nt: TGTGCCAGCGGAAGACTAGCGGGAGGGAATGAGCAGTTCTTC

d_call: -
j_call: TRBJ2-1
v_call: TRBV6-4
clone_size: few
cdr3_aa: CASSDSPEETYNEQFF
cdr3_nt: TGTGCCAGCAGTGACTCCCCAGAGGAGACCTACAATGAGCAGTTCTTC

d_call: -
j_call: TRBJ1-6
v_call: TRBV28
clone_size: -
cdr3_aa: CASDASSYNSPLHF
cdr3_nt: TGTGCCAGCGACGCAAGCTCCTATAATTCACCCCTCCACTTT

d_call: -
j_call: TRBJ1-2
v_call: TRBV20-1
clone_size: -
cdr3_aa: CSAEGPNYGYTF
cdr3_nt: TGCAGTGCGGAGGGGCCTAACTATGGCTACACCTTC

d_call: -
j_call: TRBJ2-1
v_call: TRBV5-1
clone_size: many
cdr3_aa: CASNSGTKEQFF
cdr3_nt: TGCGCCAGCAACTCCGGGACAAAAGAGCAGTTCTTC

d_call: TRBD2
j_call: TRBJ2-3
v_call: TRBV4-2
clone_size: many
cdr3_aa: CASSPQSGGADTQYF
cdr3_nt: TGTGCCAGCAGCCCACAAAGCGGGGGAGCAGATACGCAGTATTTT

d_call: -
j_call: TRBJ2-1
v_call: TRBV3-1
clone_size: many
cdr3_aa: CASSLARPNYNEQFF
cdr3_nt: TGTGCCAGCAGCCTGGCGCGACCGAACTACAATGAGCAGTTCTTC

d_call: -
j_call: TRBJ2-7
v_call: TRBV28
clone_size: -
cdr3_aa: CASSFSHSEQYF
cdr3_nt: TGTGCCAGCAGTTTCTCCCACTCCGAGCAGTACTTC

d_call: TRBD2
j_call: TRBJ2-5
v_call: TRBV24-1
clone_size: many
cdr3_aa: CATSAAGEGETQYF
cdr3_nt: TGTGCCACCAGTGCAGCTGGGGAGGGAGAGACCCAGTACTTC

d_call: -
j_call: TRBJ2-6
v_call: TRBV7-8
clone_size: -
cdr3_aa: CASSGDGSSGANVLTF
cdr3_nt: TGTGCCAGCAGCGGTGACGGAAGCTCTGGGGCCAACGTCCTGACTTTC

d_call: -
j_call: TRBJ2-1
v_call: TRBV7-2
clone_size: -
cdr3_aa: CASSLMLGPYDEQFF
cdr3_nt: TGTGCCAGCAGCTTAATGTTAGGCCCCTACGATGAGCAGTTCTTC

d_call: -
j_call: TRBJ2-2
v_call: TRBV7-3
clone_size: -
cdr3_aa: CASSGASGELFF
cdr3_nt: TGTGCCAGCTCTGGGGCATCCGGGGAGCTGTTTTTT

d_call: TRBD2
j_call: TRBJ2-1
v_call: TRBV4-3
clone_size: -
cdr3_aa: CASSQTGLGTWNEQFF
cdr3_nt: TGCGCCAGCAGCCAGACGGGACTAGGGACTTGGAATGAGCAGTTCTTC